These T cell receptor beta chains were read from a single sample in a study of breast tumors, draining lymph nodes, adjacent tissues. TCRdb independently ran MiXCR on the multiplex PCR reads; one entry per CDR3 protein. The sample has roughly 120,000 distinct CDR3 sequences; just under 20% are singletons. Sequenced: axillary lymph node tissue. These receptor sequences come from a female donor with breast cancer. Some clones in this sample may be carry-over from other donors' samples. Each CDR3 is given with its conserved first and last residue. The D gene is left open where the match is weak. Clone size, where shown, is once, few, many, or a class for clones that have expanded.

j_gene,v_gene,abundance,d_gene,CDR3aa,CDR3nt
TRBJ2-5,TRBV20-1,many,TRBD1,CSAREPRGQGETQYF,TGCAGTGCTAGAGAGCCCCGCGGACAGGGAGAGACCCAGTACTTC
TRBJ2-7,TRBV2,many,-,CASSEGKSGSHEQYF,TGTGCCAGCAGTGAAGGAAAAAGTGGGAGCCACGAGCAGTACTTC
TRBJ2-1,TRBV19,many,-,CASSANGGLYNEQFF,TGTGCCAGTAGTGCCAATGGGGGGCTCTACAATGAGCAGTTCTTC
TRBJ1-1,TRBV5-1,-,-,CASSLAEHEAFF,TGCGCCAGCAGCTTAGCGGAGCATGAAGCTTTCTTT
TRBJ2-3,TRBV6-1,-,TRBD2,CASRNGGADTQYF,TGTGCCAGCAGGAACGGGGGGGCGGATACGCAGTATTTT
TRBJ2-6,TRBV7-9,-,-,CASSGLGSGANVPTF,TGTGCCAGCAGCGGCCTTGGCTCTGGGGCCAACGTCCCGACTTTC
TRBJ2-3,TRBV7-9,many,TRBD1,CASSQSQGIDTQYF,TGTGCCAGCAGCCAATCACAGGGGATAGATACGCAGTATTTT
TRBJ2-1,TRBV5-1,many,-,CASSTGVAGDNEQFF,TGCGCCAGCAGCACAGGGGTGGCGGGAGACAATGAGCAGTTCTTC
TRBJ1-2,TRBV18,many,-,CASSPPDRLFYTF,TGTGCCAGCTCACCACCCGACAGGCTTTTCTACACCTTC
TRBJ1-5,TRBV28,many,-,CASSPPIQPQHF,TGTGCCAGCAGTCCCCCCATTCAGCCCCAGCATTTT
TRBJ2-1,TRBV20-1,-,TRBD2,CSARDPRRGSNNEQFF,TGCAGTGCTAGGGATCCCCGGCGCGGGAGCAACAATGAGCAGTTCTTC
TRBJ2-7,TRBV27,many,-,CASSLRRPPPEQYF,TGTGCCAGCAGTTTACGGCGGCCCCCCCCCGAGCAGTACTTC
TRBJ1-3,TRBV7-9,many,-,CASSPRSGTGNTIYF,TGTGCCAGCAGCCCCAGATCGGGGACTGGAAACACCATATATTTT
TRBJ1-4,TRBV5-1,many,-,CASSSGTLGEKLFF,TGCGCCAGCAGCTCCGGGACACTGGGTGAAAAACTGTTTTTT
TRBJ2-1,TRBV7-9,few,-,CASSLRFRGGYNEQFF,TGTGCCAGCAGCTTACGGTTCAGGGGTGGGTACAATGAGCAGTTCTTC
TRBJ2-5,TRBV20-1,many,TRBD2,CSATGLAGKETQYF,TGCAGTGCTACGGGACTAGCGGGGAAAGAGACCCAGTACTTC